The rows below give T cell receptor beta chains drawn from one sample of a study of T cell repertoires in cytomegalovirus infection. TCRdb reprocessed the reads via MiXCR and lists one record per CDR3 protein. The profile covers about 260,000 distinct CDR3 sequences, with roughly an eighth appearing a single time and around 9% taken by the ten largest. Sequences were obtained from PBMCs. The source is a human donor in good health (CMV status not recorded). Some clones in this sample may be carry-over from other donors' samples. CDR3s include the opening cysteine and the closing phenylalanine or tryptophan. A D gene is named only where the DNA matches it firmly. Clone size is not always given. Where it is, it says once, few, many or a class for expanded clones.

size: NA; D: NA; V: TRBV6-1; J: TRBJ2-2; DNA: TGTGCCAGCATCTGGGGCCCGAACACCGGGGAGCTGTTTTTT; CDR3: CASIWGPNTGELFF
size: few; D: TRBD1; V: TRBV4-1; J: TRBJ1-2; DNA: TGCGCCAGCAGCCAAACAACAGGGGGCTATGGCTACACCTTC; CDR3: CASSQTTGGYGYTF
size: few; D: TRBD2; V: TRBV12-3/TRBV12-4; J: TRBJ2-3; DNA: TGTGCCAGCAGTTCTGCGGGAGGACTCACAGATACGCAGTATTTT; CDR3: CASSSAGGLTDTQYF
size: few; D: NA; V: TRBV20-1; J: TRBJ1-1; DNA: TGCAGTGCTAGAGATACAGGTACTACCGAAGCTTTCTTT; CDR3: CSARDTGTTEAFF
size: NA; D: TRBD1; V: TRBV29-1; J: TRBJ1-1; DNA: TGCAGCGTCGAACAGGGGATGAACACTGAAGCTTTCTTT; CDR3: CSVEQGMNTEAFF
size: few; D: NA; V: TRBV28; J: TRBJ1-1; DNA: TGTGCCAGCAGTCCCCTCGGGCCGGCCGAACGTTTCTTT; CDR3: CASSPLGPAERFF
size: few; D: NA; V: TRBV20-1; J: TRBJ2-7; DNA: TGCACTATTGCCCGGGACAACTACGAGCAGTACTTC; CDR3: CTIARDNYEQYF
size: few; D: TRBD2; V: TRBV12-3/TRBV12-4; J: TRBJ2-6; DNA: TGTGCCAGCAGTTCGACTAGCGGTGGCGCTGGGGCCAACGTCCTGACTTTC; CDR3: CASSSTSGGAGANVLTF
size: NA; D: NA; V: TRBV12-3/TRBV12-4; J: TRBJ1-4; DNA: TGTGCCAGCAGTTTAAGGGTGGCTCTGAGGGGCCAAAATGAAAAACTGTTTTTT; CDR3: CASSLRVALRGQNEKLFF
size: NA; D: NA; V: TRBV14; J: TRBJ1-2; DNA: TGTGCCAGCAGCCCTCTTTCGGGAACGGTGGATGGCTACACCTTC; CDR3: CASSPLSGTVDGYTF
size: few; D: NA; V: TRBV6-4; J: TRBJ2-2; DNA: TGTGCCAGCAGACAGGGTCTGGCCGGGGAGCTGTTTTTT; CDR3: CASRQGLAGELFF
size: few; D: NA; V: TRBV7-2; J: TRBJ1-5; DNA: TGTGCCAGCAATCTGGGGGGTGAGCGCAATCAGCCCCAGCATTTT; CDR3: CASNLGGERNQPQHF
size: NA; D: NA; V: TRBV29-1; J: TRBJ2-5; DNA: TGCAGCGTGAGGACCGGAAAGGAGACCCAGTACTTC; CDR3: CSVRTGKETQYF
size: few; D: TRBD2; V: TRBV20-1; J: TRBJ2-7; DNA: TGCAGTGCTAGAGATTCCCGGGGGGGACTAGCGAGGGCGCGGGAGCAGTACTTC; CDR3: CSARDSRGGLARAREQYF
size: NA; D: NA; V: TRBV29-1; J: TRBJ2-1; DNA: TGCAGCGTTGACGGGGGCTCCTACAATGAGCAGTTCTTC; CDR3: CSVDGGSYNEQFF
size: few; D: NA; V: TRBV5-1; J: TRBJ2-7; DNA: TGCGCCAGCAGCAAGGACTCCTACGAGCAGTACTTC; CDR3: CASSKDSYEQYF
size: few; D: NA; V: TRBV12-3/TRBV12-4; J: TRBJ2-3; DNA: TGTGCCAGCAGAACGGGGACCTCCCGCACAGATACGCAGTATTTT; CDR3: CASRTGTSRTDTQYF
size: NA; D: NA; V: TRBV6-2/TRBV6-3; J: TRBJ2-7; DNA: TGTGCCAGCAGTTACCTGGAGTCGGGCGAGCAGTACTTC; CDR3: CASSYLESGEQYF
size: many; D: NA; V: TRBV7-3; J: TRBJ2-2; DNA: TGTGCCAGCAGCTTAGGGAGCGGCCTCACCGGGGAGCTGTTTTTT; CDR3: CASSLGSGLTGELFF
size: NA; D: NA; V: TRBV4-1; J: TRBJ2-1; DNA: TGCGCCAGCAGCCAAGTCGGTTCGAGACTAGTAAGTTCCTACAATGAGCAGTTCTTC; CDR3: CASSQVGSRLVSSYNEQFF
size: many; D: TRBD2; V: TRBV7-9; J: TRBJ2-1; DNA: TGTGCCAGCAGCTCATTACGACTAGCGGGGGGAGCCTACAATGAGCAGTTCTTC; CDR3: CASSSLRLAGGAYNEQFF
size: many; D: NA; V: TRBV28; J: TRBJ1-5; DNA: TGTGCCAGCAGTCAGAATCAGCCCCAGCATTTT; CDR3: CASSQNQPQHF
size: NA; D: NA; V: TRBV5-4; J: TRBJ2-2; DNA: TGTGCCAGCAGCTTGGTCGGACAGTGGAACACCGGGGAGCTGTTTTTT; CDR3: CASSLVGQWNTGELFF
size: few; D: TRBD2; V: TRBV29-1; J: TRBJ2-2; DNA: TGCAGCGTGACTAGCGGGGAAACCGGGGAGCTGTTTTTT; CDR3: CSVTSGETGELFF
size: many; D: NA; V: TRBV7-4; J: TRBJ1-5; DNA: TGTGCCAGCAGCTTTGACAGAGGATGGAACAATCAGCCCCAGCATTTT; CDR3: CASSFDRGWNNQPQHF
size: many; D: NA; V: TRBV28; J: TRBJ1-5; DNA: TGTGCTAGCGAAACCGGGAACCAGCCCCAGCATTTT; CDR3: CASETGNQPQHF
size: many; D: TRBD1; V: TRBV4-3; J: TRBJ2-1; DNA: TGCGCCAGCAGCCCCACCGGGACAGGGAACTCCTACAATGAGCAGTTCTTC; CDR3: CASSPTGTGNSYNEQFF